The TCR beta chain described here comes from a study of T cell responses to AZD1222 COVID-19 vaccine. Germline CDR1 is SQVTM and CDR2 is ANQGSEA. Deletions cut 0 bases from V and 7 bases from J, with 27 bases between. The CDR3 spans 18 residues. Analysis merged second doses at about 4 or about 12 weeks. Comment on this clone: No antigen is known for it.

Profiled with immunoSEQ multiplex PCR; TCRdb holds only in-frame clones, not every one. The sample consists of 150,000 to 200,000 clones, 90% to 95% of them appearing once. Findings and limits, study-wide: There were mostly white British donors and more females than males, and clonal diversity was possibly underestimated. Baseline testing showed seropositivity in only six AZD1222 recipients.

Specimen: peripheral blood, collected 28 days after the second AZD1222 dose. This sequence joins TRBV29-1 and TRBJ1-2; maybe TRBD1 (5 bases). The sequence came from an adult who received the AZD1222 COVID-19 vaccine. The CDR3 region has the DNA TGCAGCGTTGAAGAAATCTTCAGGCGCCAGGGCTCTCAAGGTGGCTACACCTTC. As protein: CSVEEIFRRQGSQGGYTF.